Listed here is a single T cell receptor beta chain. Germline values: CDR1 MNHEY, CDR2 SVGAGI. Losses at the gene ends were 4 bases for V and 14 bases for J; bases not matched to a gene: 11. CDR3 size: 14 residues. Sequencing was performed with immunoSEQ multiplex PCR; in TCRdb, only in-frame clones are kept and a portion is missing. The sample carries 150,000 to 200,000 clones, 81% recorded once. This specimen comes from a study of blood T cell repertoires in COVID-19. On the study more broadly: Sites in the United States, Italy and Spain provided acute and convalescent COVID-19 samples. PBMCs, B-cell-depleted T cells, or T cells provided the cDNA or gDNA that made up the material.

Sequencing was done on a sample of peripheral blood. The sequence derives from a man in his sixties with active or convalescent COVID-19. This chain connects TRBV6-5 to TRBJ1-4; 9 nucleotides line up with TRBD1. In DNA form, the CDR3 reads TGTGCCAGCAGTTTTCCGGACAGGGGCTTTGGGCTGTTTTTT. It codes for CASSFPDRGFGLFF.